This T cell receptor beta chain was captured in a study of T cell responses to AZD1222 COVID-19 vaccine. Produced via immunoSEQ multiplex PCR; TCRdb's table is partial and in-frame only. The data hold approximately 89,000 clones, with 86% observed a single time. General study results and limits: Repertoire sampling happened only post peak T cell response. Seropositive status at baseline applied to only five to seven AZD1222 recipients.

CDR1 and CDR2 from the germline V gene are LGHDT and YNNKEL (reference sequence). The CDR3 length is 15 residues. V lost 4 bases to trimming and J lost 5 bases; unmatched junction nucleotides: 10. Note on this clone: As yet, its antigen is unknown.

The sequenced sample was peripheral blood, obtained 28 days after the second AZD1222 dose. The clonotype originates from an adult who received the AZD1222 COVID-19 vaccine. The chain is built from TRBV3-1 (or the pseudogene TRBV3-2) and TRBJ1-1, with 7 nucleotides matching TRBD1. The CDR3 DNA sequence: TGTGCCAGCAGCCCCTCGACAGGGCCTGGGACTGAAGCTTTCTTT. The encoded protein is CASSPSTGPGTEAFF.